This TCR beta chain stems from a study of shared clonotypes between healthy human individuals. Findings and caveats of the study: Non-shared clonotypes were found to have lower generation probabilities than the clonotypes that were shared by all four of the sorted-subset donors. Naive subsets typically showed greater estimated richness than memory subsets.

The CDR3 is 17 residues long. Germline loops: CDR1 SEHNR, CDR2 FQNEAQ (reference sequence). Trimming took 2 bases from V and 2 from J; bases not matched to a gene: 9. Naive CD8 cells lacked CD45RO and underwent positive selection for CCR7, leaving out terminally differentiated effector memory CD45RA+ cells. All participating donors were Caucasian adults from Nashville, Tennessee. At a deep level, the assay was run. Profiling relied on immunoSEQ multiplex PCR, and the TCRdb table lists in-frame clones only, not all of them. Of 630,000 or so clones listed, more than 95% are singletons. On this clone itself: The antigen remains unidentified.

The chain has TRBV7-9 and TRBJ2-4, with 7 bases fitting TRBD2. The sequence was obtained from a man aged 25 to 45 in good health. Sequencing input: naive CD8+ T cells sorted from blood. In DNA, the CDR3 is TGTGCCAGCAGCTTACCTAGGGAGGGCGGGCCCAAAAACATTCAGTACTTC. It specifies CASSLPREGGPKNIQYF.